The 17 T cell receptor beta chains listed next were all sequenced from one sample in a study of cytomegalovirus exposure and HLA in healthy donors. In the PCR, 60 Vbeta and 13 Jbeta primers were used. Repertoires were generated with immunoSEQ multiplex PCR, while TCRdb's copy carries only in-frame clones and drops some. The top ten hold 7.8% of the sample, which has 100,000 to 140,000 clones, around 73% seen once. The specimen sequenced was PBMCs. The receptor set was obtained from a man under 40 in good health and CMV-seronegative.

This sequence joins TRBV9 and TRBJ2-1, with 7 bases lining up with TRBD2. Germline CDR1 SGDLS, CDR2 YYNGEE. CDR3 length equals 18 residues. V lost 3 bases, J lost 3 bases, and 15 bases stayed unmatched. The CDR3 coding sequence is TGTGCCAGCAGCGCTCCCCCATGGGCGGGAGACGGCTACAATGAGCAGTTCTTC. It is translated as CASSAPPWAGDGYNEQFF.

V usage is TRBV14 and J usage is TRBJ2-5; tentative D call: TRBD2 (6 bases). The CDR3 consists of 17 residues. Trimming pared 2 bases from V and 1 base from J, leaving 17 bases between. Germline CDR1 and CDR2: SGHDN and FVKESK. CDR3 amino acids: CASSQFGSAGPQETQYF. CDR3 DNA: TGTGCCAGCAGCCAATTTGGTTCCGCGGGACCCCAAGAGACCCAGTACTTC.

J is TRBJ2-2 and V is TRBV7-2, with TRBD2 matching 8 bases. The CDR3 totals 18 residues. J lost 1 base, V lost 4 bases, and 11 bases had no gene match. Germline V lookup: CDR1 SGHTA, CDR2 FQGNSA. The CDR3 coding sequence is TGTGCCAGCAGCTCCTACCAGACTAGCGTGCTGAACACCGGGGAGCTGTTTTTT. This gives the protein CASSSYQTSVLNTGELFF.

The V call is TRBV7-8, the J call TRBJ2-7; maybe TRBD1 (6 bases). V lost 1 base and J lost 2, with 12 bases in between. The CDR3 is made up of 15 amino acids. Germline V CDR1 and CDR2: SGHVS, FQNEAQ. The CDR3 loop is CASSLGPGQTYEQYF. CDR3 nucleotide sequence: TGTGCCAGCAGCTTAGGACCTGGACAGACCTACGAGCAGTACTTC.

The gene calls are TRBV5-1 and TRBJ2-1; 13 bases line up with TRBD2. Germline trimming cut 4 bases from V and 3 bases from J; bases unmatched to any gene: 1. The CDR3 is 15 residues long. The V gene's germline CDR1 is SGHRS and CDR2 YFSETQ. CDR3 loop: CASSRTSGSYNEQFF. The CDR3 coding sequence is TGCGCCAGCAGCCGGACTAGCGGGAGCTACAATGAGCAGTTCTTC.

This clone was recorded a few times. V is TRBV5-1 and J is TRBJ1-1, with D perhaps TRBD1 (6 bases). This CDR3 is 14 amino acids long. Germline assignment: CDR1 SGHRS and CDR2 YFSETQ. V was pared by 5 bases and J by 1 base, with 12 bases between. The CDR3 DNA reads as TGCGCCAGCAGGCTAGGCAGGGGGAACACTGAAGCTTTCTTT. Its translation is CASRLGRGNTEAFF.

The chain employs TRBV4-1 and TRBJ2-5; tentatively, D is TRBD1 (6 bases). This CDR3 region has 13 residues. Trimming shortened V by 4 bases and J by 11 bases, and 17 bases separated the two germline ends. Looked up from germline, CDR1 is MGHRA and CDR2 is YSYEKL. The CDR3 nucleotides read TGCGCCAGCAGCCCAGACAGGACGAGGGAGCAGTACTTC. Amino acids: CASSPDRTREQYF.

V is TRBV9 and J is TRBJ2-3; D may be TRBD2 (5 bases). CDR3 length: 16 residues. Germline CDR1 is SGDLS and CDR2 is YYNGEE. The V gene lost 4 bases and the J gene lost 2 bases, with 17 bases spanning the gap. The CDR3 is CASSPTYGEYTDTQYF. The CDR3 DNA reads TGTGCCAGCAGCCCGACTTATGGGGAGTACACAGATACGCAGTATTTT. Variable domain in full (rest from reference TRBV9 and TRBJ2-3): DSGVTQTPKHLITATGQRVTLRCSPRSGDLSVYWYQQSLDQGLQFLIQYYNGEERAKGNILERFSAQQFPDLHSELNLSSLELGDSALYFCASSPTYGEYTDTQYFGPGTRLTVL.

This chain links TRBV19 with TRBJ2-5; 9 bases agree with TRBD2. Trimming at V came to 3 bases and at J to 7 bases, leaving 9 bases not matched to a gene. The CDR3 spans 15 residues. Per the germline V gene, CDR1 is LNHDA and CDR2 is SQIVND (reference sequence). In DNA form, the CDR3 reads TGTGCCAGTAGTATGGGACTAGCAACAGGTGGGACCCAGTACTTC. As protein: CASSMGLATGGTQYF.

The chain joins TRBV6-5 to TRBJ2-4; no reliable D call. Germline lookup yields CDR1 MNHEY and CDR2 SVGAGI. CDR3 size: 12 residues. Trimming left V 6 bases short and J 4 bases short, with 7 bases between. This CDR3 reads CASSPGKNIQYF. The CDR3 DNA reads TGTGCCAGCAGCCCCGGGAAAAACATTCAGTACTTC.

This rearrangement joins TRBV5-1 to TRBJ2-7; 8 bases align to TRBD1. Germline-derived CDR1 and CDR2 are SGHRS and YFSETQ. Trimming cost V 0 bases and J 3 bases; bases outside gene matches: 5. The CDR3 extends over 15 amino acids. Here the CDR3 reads CASSLGDGTGYEQYF. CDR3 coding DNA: TGCGCCAGCAGCTTGGGGGATGGGACAGGCTACGAGCAGTACTTC.

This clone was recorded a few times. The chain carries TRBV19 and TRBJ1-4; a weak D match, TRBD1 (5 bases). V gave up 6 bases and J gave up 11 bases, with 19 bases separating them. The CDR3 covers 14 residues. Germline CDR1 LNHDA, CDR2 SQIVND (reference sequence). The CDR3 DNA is TGTGCCAGTAGGGACCGGGACGGTGGGGGGAAACTGTTTTTT. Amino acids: CASRDRDGGGKLFF.

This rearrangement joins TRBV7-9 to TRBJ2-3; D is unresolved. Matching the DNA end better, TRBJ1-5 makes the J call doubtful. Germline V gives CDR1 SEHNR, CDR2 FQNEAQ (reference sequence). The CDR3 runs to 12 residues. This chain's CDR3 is CASSPQTDTQHF. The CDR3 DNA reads TGTGCCAGCAGCCCCCAAACAGATACGCAGCATTTT.

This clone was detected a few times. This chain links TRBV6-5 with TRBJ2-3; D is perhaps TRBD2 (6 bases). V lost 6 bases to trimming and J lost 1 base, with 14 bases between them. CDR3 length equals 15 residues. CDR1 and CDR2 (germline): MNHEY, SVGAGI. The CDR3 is CASSTAGSGTDTQYF. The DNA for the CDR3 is TGTGCCAGCAGCACCGCGGGAAGCGGCACAGATACGCAGTATTTT.

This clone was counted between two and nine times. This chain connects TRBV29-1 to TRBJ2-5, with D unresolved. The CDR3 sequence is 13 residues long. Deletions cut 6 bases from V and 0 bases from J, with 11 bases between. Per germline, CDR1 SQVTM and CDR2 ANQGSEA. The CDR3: CSVVEIYQETQYF. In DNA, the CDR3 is TGCAGCGTAGTGGAGATCTACCAAGAGACCCAGTACTTC.

For the CDR3, the DNA is TGTGCCTGGAGTAAACTTTCCTACGAGCAGTACTTC. This translates into CAWSKLSYEQYF. The chain recombines TRBV30 with TRBJ2-7; D is undetermined. Germline CDR1 GTSNPN, CDR2 SVGIG (reference sequence). V lost 2 bases and J lost 1, with 6 bases in between. The CDR3 totals 12 residues.

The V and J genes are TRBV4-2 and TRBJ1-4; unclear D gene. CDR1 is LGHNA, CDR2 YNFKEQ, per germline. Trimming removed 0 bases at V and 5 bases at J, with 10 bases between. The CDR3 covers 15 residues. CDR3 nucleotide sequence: TGTGCCAGCAGCCAAGATCGACAAACAAATGAAAAACTGTTTTTT. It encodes CASSQDRQTNEKLFF.